Shown below are 11 T cell receptor beta chains from a single sample sequenced in a study of vaccination effects on CD4 cells after COVID-19. For these TCRs, the target antigens are not known. Sequenced by immunoSEQ multiplex PCR; TCRdb stores in-frame clones only, minus some. The table records over 25,000 clones, more than 60% of them present only once. Antigen-specific CD4+ T cell clonotypes were called by their expansion after viral peptide-pool culture in ViraFEST. Having been cultured for 10 days, the cells underwent CD4+ T cell isolation. The study found no prior SARS-CoV-2 infection in the vaccine recipients, who tested negative for nucleocapsid antibodies. This sample comprised CD4+ T cells from PBMCs cultured with SARS-CoV-2 spike peptides, obtained before COVID-19 vaccination. The source of these receptors is a human donor who received a COVID-19 vaccine.

This chain uses TRBV2 with TRBJ2-7; 8 nucleotides agree with TRBD2. Germline V CDR1 and CDR2: SNHLY, FYNNEI. The CDR3 totals 15 residues. Trimming removed 3 bases from V and 2 bases from J; junction bases left unmatched: 6. The CDR3 reads CASSDALSGAYEQYF. As DNA, the CDR3 is TGTGCCAGCAGTGACGCCCTTAGCGGGGCCTACGAGCAGTACTTC.

V gene TRBV12-3 or TRBV12-4 combines with J gene TRBJ1-2; D gene unclear. The CDR3 has 12 amino acids. Trimming pared 7 bases from V and 4 bases from J, leaving 10 bases between. CDR3 DNA sequence: TGTGCCAGCACCGGGGAACCCTATGGCTACACCTTC. Encoded protein: CASTGEPYGYTF.

The chain recombines TRBV5-6 with TRBJ1-2; 8 positions agree with TRBD1. The CDR3 loop spans 17 amino acids. The germline V gene encodes CDR1 SGHDT and CDR2 YYEEEE. J gave up 6 bases and V 0 bases, and 13 bases lay outside the gene matches. The CDR3 DNA reads as TGTGCCAGCAGCTTGGCTCGGCTGGGCACAGGGGGAAATGGCTACACCTTC. Encoded protein: CASSLARLGTGGNGYTF.

This clone was counted only a few times. V usage is TRBV5-1 and J usage is TRBJ2-5, with 10 bases fitting TRBD2. Germline V lookup: CDR1 SGHRS, CDR2 YFSETQ. The ends lost 4 bases at V and 5 bases at J; junction bases unmatched: 8. The CDR3 extends over 15 amino acids. As DNA, the CDR3 is TGCGCCAGCAGCGGCGGAGCGGGGGGGCTTGAGACCCAGTACTTC. It encodes CASSGGAGGLETQYF.

The gene calls are TRBV29-1 and TRBJ1-6; no firm D call. Germline CDR1 and CDR2: SQVTM and ANQGSEA. Between the trimmed V and J ends, which lost 5 bases and 5 bases, there was a span of 10 bases. The CDR3 is 13 residues long. The CDR3 nucleotides read TGCAGCGTTTCGACGGGAGATAATTCACCCCTCCACTTT. Amino acids: CSVSTGDNSPLHF. The full variable domain, with the rest looked up from reference TRBV29-1 and TRBJ1-6, is SAVISQKPSRDICQRGTSLTIQCQVDSQVTMMFWYRQQPGQSLTLIATANQGSEATYESGFVIDKFPISRPNLTFSTLTVSNMSPEDSSIYLCSVSTGDNSPLHFGNGTRLTVT.

DNA of the CDR3: TGTGCCAGCAGCCCTCGACTAGCGCGGGGCAATGAGCAGTTCTTC. Translated: CASSPRLARGNEQFF. The rearrangement uses TRBV9 and TRBJ2-1, with 8 bases lining up with TRBD2. The V gene's germline CDR1 is SGDLS and CDR2 YYNGEE. The CDR3 has 15 amino acids. Losses at the gene ends were 4 bases for V and 6 bases for J; bases not matched to a gene: 9.

This clone was picked up a small number of times. The J gene is TRBJ1-5, the V gene TRBV6-5; D is ambiguous. There are 13 residues in the CDR3. Looked up from germline, CDR1 is MNHEY and CDR2 is SVGAGI. The V and J ends lost 6 bases and 3 bases respectively, with 9 bases between them. The CDR3 DNA follows: TGTGCCAGCAGCTCCCTGGTCAATCAGCCCCAGCATTTT. Translation gives CASSSLVNQPQHF.

This sequence joins TRBV7-2 and TRBJ1-2, with D unclear. Germline assignment: CDR1 SGHTA and CDR2 FQGNSA. The ends were cut back, 1 base at V and 2 bases at J, with 8 bases in the middle. The CDR3 is 14 residues long. CDR3 amino acids: CASSLGQSNYGYTF. CDR3 nucleotides: TGTGCCAGCAGCTTAGGCCAGTCGAACTATGGCTACACCTTC.

The rearrangement uses TRBV28 and TRBJ1-1; no reliable D call. CDR1 and CDR2 (germline): MDHEN, SYDVKM. This CDR3 is 13 amino acids long. V lost 6 bases and J 6 bases, leaving 14 bases between the germline ends. CDR3 region: CASRNTAGSEAFF. The DNA for the CDR3 is TGTGCCAGCAGAAACACCGCGGGTTCTGAAGCTTTCTTT.

This clone was seen more than once but under ten times. The chain joins TRBV2 to TRBJ2-1, with 13 positions matching TRBD2. The V gene end was trimmed by 3 bases and the J gene end by 6 bases; junction bases not matched to a gene: 2. CDR3 length equals 15 residues. Germline loops: CDR1 SNHLY, CDR2 FYNNEI. The CDR3 is CASSDGTSGINEQFF. The CDR3 nucleotides read TGTGCCAGCAGTGACGGGACTAGCGGGATCAATGAGCAGTTCTTC.

This chain uses TRBV23-1 with TRBJ1-4; TRBD1 agrees at 9 bases. TRBV23-1 is annotated as an ORF whose role is uncertain. The CDR3 contains 20 residues. V gave up 0 bases and J gave up 2 bases; unmatched junction bases: 13. DNA for the CDR3: TGCGCCAGCAGTCAATCGGCTTTGAGGGGACAGGGACGGACTAATGAAAAACTGTTTTTT. Its translation: CASSQSALRGQGRTNEKLFF.